A selection of T cell receptor beta chains follows, all from one sample in a study of regulatory T cells in long-lasting Graves disease. One entry per CDR3 protein results from TCRdb running MiXCR on the multiplex PCR reads. The sample consists of hundreds of thousands of distinct CDR3 sequences, about 30% of them appearing once. The sample here was peripheral blood mononuclear cells (PBMCs), taken when the disease was refractory, from a patient treated with antithyroid drugs. The receptors originated from a female donor with Graves disease. CDR3s include the opening cysteine and the closing phenylalanine or tryptophan. A D gene is named only where the DNA matches it firmly. Clone size is not always given. Where it is, it says once, few, many or a class for expanded clones.

j_call d_call clone_size v_call cdr3_aa cdr3_nt
TRBJ1-1 . many TRBV30 CAWSSGRTEAFF TGTGCCTGGAGTTCAGGGCGGACTGAAGCTTTCTTT
TRBJ2-5 . many TRBV6-2/TRBV6-3 CASRVQETQYF TGTGCCAGCAGGGTCCAAGAGACCCAGTACTTC
TRBJ1-1 . few TRBV3-1 CASSQYRDTEAFF TGTGCCAGCAGCCAGTACAGGGATACTGAAGCTTTCTTT
TRBJ1-2 . many TRBV6-1 CASSLRSNYGYTF TGTGCCAGCAGTCTACGCTCTAACTATGGCTACACCTTC
TRBJ1-2 . few TRBV5-4 CASSFPGTAGYTF TGTGCCAGCAGCTTTCCCGGGACCGCTGGCTACACCTTC
TRBJ2-7 . . TRBV3-1 CASSQAVEQYF TGTGCCAGCAGCCAAGCAGTAGAGCAGTACTTC
TRBJ1-6 . few TRBV12-3/TRBV12-4 CASRENGNSPLHF TGTGCCAGCAGGGAAAACGGGAATTCACCCCTCCACTTT
TRBJ1-5 TRBD1 few TRBV28 CASSFPTGNHQPQHF TGTGCCAGCAGTTTCCCGACAGGGAACCATCAGCCCCAGCATTTT
TRBJ2-5 . . TRBV6-2/TRBV6-3 CASSYWRARGETQYF TGTGCCAGCAGTTACTGGAGGGCGCGAGGGGAGACCCAGTACTTC
TRBJ1-2 . . TRBV24-1 CATSDRPHNYGYTF TGTGCCACCAGTGATCGACCGCATAACTATGGCTACACCTTC
TRBJ1-2 . . TRBV5-5 CASSLEDLYGYTF TGTGCCAGCAGCTTGGAGGACCTCTATGGCTACACCTTC
TRBJ1-6 . few TRBV28 CASSRKLQGRDSPLHF TGTGCCAGCAGTCGAAAATTACAGGGAAGGGACTCACCCCTCCACTTT
TRBJ1-1 . many TRBV28 CASSLLRAYTEAFF TGTGCCAGCAGTTTATTACGGGCGTACACTGAAGCTTTCTTT
TRBJ1-1 . . TRBV10-2 CASSRGGARGNTEAFF TGCGCCAGCTCCCGAGGGGGGGCGAGGGGGAACACTGAAGCTTTCTTT
TRBJ1-2 TRBD1 few TRBV12-3/TRBV12-4 CASSRDSFYGYTF TGTGCCAGCAGTCGGGACAGTTTCTATGGCTACACCTTC
TRBJ1-4 . few TRBV15 CATSRDSTFNEKLFF TGTGCCACCAGCAGAGATTCAACATTTAATGAAAAACTGTTTTTT
TRBJ2-7 TRBD1 few TRBV6-5 CASSFARGSYEQYF TGTGCCAGCAGTTTCGCCAGGGGGTCCTACGAGCAGTACTTC
TRBJ1-1 . . TRBV6-1 CASSDWLLGHSNTEAFF TGTGCCAGCAGTGATTGGCTTCTAGGACACTCGAACACTGAAGCTTTCTTT
TRBJ2-6 TRBD2 . TRBV30 CAFAGGDHSGANVLTF TGTGCCTTCGCCGGGGGGGACCACTCTGGGGCCAACGTCCTGACTTTC
TRBJ2-5 TRBD1 . TRBV7-2 CASSPLGRDRAQETQYF TGTGCCAGCAGCCCCCTTGGACGGGACAGGGCGCAAGAGACCCAGTACTTC
TRBJ1-1 . . TRBV20-1 CSAIGGVNTEAFF TGCAGTGCTATCGGGGGTGTTAACACTGAAGCTTTCTTT
TRBJ1-1 . many TRBV12-3/TRBV12-4 CASSLQGSNTEAFF TGTGCCAGCAGTCTACAGGGATCGAACACTGAAGCTTTCTTT
TRBJ2-7 . few TRBV12-3/TRBV12-4 CASRRNQGNYEQYF TGTGCCAGCAGACGAAATCAGGGGAATTACGAGCAGTACTTC
TRBJ1-6 . . TRBV11-2 CASSLVGGKDSPLHF TGTGCCAGCAGCTTAGTGGGGGGCAAGGATTCACCCCTCCACTTT
TRBJ2-1 . few TRBV5-1 CASSLIAEPYNEQFF TGCGCCAGCAGCTTGATCGCAGAACCCTACAATGAGCAGTTCTTC
TRBJ1-4 . many TRBV6-2/TRBV6-3 CASSRELATNEKLFF TGTGCCAGCAGTCGAGAACTTGCAACTAATGAAAAACTGTTTTTT
TRBJ1-5 TRBD1 . TRBV5-5 CASSLEPGGAGNTQPQHF TGTGCCAGCAGCTTGGAACCAGGGGGCGCGGGGAACACTCAGCCCCAGCATTTT
TRBJ2-2 . . TRBV14 CASSPRSLERSGELFF TGTGCCAGCAGCCCGAGGAGCCTGGAGCGGAGCGGGGAGCTGTTTTTT
TRBJ2-6 TRBD2 . TRBV3-1 CASSSGLAAGANVLTF TGTGCCAGCAGCTCGGGACTAGCGGCTGGGGCCAACGTCCTGACTTTC
TRBJ2-2 . few TRBV6-1 CAPCGGAELFF TGTGCCCCTTGTGGGGGCGCGGAGCTGTTTTTT
TRBJ1-2 . . TRBV28 CASSPTIGGVGYTF TGTGCCAGCAGTCCCACCATAGGGGGTGTTGGCTACACCTTC
TRBJ1-3 . . TRBV12-3/TRBV12-4 CASSNIQEGSGNTIYF TGTGCCAGCAGTAATATACAAGAAGGCTCTGGAAACACCATATATTTT